This TCR beta chain was documented in a study of regulatory T cells in long-lasting Graves disease. Libraries of TCR beta came from iRepertoire HTBI primers plus Arm-PCR of CDR3 regions. TCRdb redid the calling of the multiplex PCR reads with MiXCR, one entry per CDR3 protein. Found here are roughly 410,000 distinct CDR3 sequences, around 16% of them singletons; the top ten hold approximately 7.6%. As to time point: newly diagnosed GD, antithyroid drugs for less than 3 months. Making the TCR library involved RNA that had been extracted from PBMCs. Per the germline V gene, CDR1 is DFQATT and CDR2 is SNEGSKA (reference sequence). The CDR3 length is 22 residues. With 2 bases clipped from V and 2 bases from J, the junction kept 18 bases outside the gene matches. These data were also reused for a study on T cells in Graves' hyperthyroidism and ophthalmopathy. That work contributes: TCR CDR3 underwent first-round RT-PCR with the HTBI primer set.

This rearrangement joins TRBV20-1 to TRBJ2-2, with TRBD2 matching over 15 bases. The material sequenced was peripheral blood mononuclear cells (PBMCs), taken at new diagnosis, from a patient treated with antithyroid drugs. This TCR derives from a woman aged 40-49 years with Graves disease. CDR3 loop: CSARIPGLAGGETKKNTGELFF. Written as DNA, the CDR3 is TGCAGTGCTAGAATCCCGGGACTAGCGGGAGGAGAAACCAAAAAAAACACCGGGGAGCTGTTTTTT.